The TCR beta chain under discussion was sequenced for a study of blood T cell repertoires in COVID-19. Notes on this clone: Other DNA sequences within the sample encode an identical CDR3.

J gave up 0 bases and V 5 bases, and 5 bases lay outside the gene matches. The CDR3 is made up of 14 amino acids. Per the germline V gene, CDR1 is SGHNT and CDR2 is YYREEE (reference sequence). Profiled with immunoSEQ multiplex PCR; TCRdb holds only in-frame clones, not every one. The data contain around 210,000 clones, 70% to 85% of them singletons. The sample was peripheral blood. This receptor was obtained from a woman at least 80 years old with COVID-19, enrolled during active disease. This chain links TRBV5-4 with TRBJ2-7; 7 nucleotides agree with TRBD1. The CDR3 reads CASSRDSGSYEQYF. For the CDR3, the DNA is TGTGCCAGCAGTAGGGACAGCGGCTCCTACGAGCAGTACTTC.